This T cell receptor beta chain is from a study of blood T cell repertoires in COVID-19. Clones were sequenced by immunoSEQ multiplex PCR, and TCRdb holds only the in-frame ones, with some missing. The profile covers around 200,000 clones, with over 75% appearing a single time and 13% taken by the ten largest. The sequencing sample was made of peripheral blood. The sequence derives from a man aged 45-60 years who had recovered from COVID-19.

CDR3 amino acids: CASSPGWDFFYEQYF. The DNA for the CDR3 is TGTGCCAGTAGTCCAGGGTGGGACTTCTTCTACGAGCAGTACTTC. The chain is built from TRBV19 and TRBJ2-7, with a possible D match to TRBD2 (6 bases). Trimming took off 5 bases at V and 3 bases at J, with 17 bases between the two ends. The CDR3 extends over 15 amino acids. Germline values: CDR1 LNHDA, CDR2 SQIVND (reference sequence).